This record concerns one T cell receptor (beta chain) sequence. This sample stems from a study of shared clonotypes between healthy human individuals. Here immunoSEQ multiplex PCR was the method, and the copy in TCRdb shows in-frame clones only, minus some. The table includes hundreds of thousands of clones, 85% to 95% detected once. Naive CD8 cells were CD45RO-negative, positively selected for CCR7, excluding terminally differentiated effector memory CD45RA+ cells. The sequenced material came from naive CD8+ T cells sorted from blood. The TCR comes from a woman under 40 in good health.

The CDR3 bases are TGTGCCAGCAATCTAACCCCCCGGACTAGCGGGAGAAAAATGAACACAGATACGCAGTATTTT. Amino acid sequence: CASNLTPRTSGRKMNTDTQYF. V gene TRBV2 combines with J gene TRBJ2-3, with 13 bases aligning to TRBD2. This CDR3 contains 21 residues. V dropped 7 bases and J dropped 2; count of bases not matched to a gene: 21. Germline CDR1 and CDR2: SNHLY and FYNNEI.